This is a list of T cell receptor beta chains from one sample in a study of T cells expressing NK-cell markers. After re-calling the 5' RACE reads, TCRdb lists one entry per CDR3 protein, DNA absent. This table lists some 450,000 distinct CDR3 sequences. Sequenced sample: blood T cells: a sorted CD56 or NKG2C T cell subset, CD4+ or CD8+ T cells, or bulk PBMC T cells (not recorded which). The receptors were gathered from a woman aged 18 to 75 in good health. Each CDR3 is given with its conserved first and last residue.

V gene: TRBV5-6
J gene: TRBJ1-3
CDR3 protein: CASSFKGGTGNTIYF

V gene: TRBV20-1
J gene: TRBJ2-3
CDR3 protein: CSGWITDTQYF

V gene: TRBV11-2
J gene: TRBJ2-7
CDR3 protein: CASSSPGERYYEQYF

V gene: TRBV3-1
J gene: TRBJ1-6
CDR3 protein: CASSQGARDSPLHF

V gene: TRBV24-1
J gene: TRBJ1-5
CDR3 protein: CATSEGTVNQPQHF

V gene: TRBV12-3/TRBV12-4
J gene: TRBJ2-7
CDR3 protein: CASVERESSYEQYF

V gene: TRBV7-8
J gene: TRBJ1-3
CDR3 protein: CASSLASRSSGTTIYF

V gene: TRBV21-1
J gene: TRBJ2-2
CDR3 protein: CASSKEGGGRAGELFF

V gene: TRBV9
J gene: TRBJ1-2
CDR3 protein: CASSVEGTGTGGYTF

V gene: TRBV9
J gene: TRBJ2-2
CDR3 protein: CASSVGAAGFPGELFF

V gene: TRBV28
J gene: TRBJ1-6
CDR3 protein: CASRVTRQVMASPLHF

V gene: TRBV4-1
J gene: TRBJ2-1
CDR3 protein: CASSQDRLAGVRSYNEQFF

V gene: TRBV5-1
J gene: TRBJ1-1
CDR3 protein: CASSLSRQGASTEAFF

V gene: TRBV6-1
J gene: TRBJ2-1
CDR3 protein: CASSQPEFGLAASYNEQFF

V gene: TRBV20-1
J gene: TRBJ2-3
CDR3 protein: CSASGLADLTDTQYF

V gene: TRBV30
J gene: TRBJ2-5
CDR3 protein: CAWSVRRGPTETQYF

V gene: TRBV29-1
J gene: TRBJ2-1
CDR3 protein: CSVEWEGLENEQFF

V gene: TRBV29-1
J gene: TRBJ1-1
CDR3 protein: CSVEDNRGLVLATEAFF

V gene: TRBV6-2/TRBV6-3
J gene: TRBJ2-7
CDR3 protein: CASSYRGRENEQYF

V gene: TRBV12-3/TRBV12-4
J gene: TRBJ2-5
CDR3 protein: CASSFVSRQETQYF

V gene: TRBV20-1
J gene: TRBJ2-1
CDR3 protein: CSARDPKKGDEQFF

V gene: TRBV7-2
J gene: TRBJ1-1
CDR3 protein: CASSFRGGGTTEAFF

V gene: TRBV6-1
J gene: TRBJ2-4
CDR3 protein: CASSAPPRVLAKNIQYF

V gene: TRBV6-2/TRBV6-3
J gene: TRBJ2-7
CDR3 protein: CASSDNRGLGPVYEQYF

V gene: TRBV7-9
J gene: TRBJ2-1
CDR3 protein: CASSSVAGGLQDEQFF

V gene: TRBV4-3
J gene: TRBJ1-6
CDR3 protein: CASSQAAGTVASPLHF

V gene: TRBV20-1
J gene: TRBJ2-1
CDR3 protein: CSAPEGGAGYNEQFF

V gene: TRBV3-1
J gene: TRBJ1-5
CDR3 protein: CASSQGLSQPQHF

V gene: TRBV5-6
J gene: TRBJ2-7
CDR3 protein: CASSDRTGAYEQYF

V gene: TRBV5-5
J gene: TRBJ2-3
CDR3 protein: CASSLSSASTDTQYF

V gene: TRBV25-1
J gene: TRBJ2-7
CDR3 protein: CASRTGNLGEQYF

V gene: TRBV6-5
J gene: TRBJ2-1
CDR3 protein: CASSYSQIPNEQFF

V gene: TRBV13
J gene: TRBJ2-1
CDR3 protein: CASSLAQGIDNEQFF

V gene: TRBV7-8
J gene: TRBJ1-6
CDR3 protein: CASSARQAGNSPLHF

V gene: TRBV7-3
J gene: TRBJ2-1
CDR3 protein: CASSRRGGGNNEQFF

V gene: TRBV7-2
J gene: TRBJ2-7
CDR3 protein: CASSYDFEQYF

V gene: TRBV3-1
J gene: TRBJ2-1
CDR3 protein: CASSQDRGGRSYNEQFF

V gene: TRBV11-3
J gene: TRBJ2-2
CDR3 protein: CASSLGDIAGTGELFF

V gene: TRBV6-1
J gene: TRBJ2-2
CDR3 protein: CASRMDLGGGLFF

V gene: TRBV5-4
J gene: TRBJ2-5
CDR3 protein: CASSPGTDSWTQYF

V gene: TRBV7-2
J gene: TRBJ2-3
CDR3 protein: CASSLGPATASTDTQYF

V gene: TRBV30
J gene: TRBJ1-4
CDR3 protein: CAWSALDRGEKLFF

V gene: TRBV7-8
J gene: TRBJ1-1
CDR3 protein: CASSQIPSGQGTEAFF

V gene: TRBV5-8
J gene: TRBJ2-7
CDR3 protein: CASSFTGIIEYEQYF

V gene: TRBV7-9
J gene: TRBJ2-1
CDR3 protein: CASRQLATNSYNEQFF

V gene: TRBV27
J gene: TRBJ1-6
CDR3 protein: CASSLFWGVNSPLHF

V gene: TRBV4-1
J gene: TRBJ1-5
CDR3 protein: CASSQAGSNQPQHF

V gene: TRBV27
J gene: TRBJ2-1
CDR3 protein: CASSMEGLRNEQFF

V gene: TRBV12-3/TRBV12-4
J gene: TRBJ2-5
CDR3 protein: CASSFWTGQETQYF

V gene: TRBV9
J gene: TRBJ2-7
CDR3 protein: CASSRGLAGADSYEQYF

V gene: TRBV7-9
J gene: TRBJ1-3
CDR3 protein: CASSLVSGSIAGNTIYF

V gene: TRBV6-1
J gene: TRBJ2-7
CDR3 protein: CASSGHDRRLSYEQYF

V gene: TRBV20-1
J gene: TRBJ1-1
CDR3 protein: CSARGDLSEAFF